Many counts were recorded for the clone carrying this TCR beta chain. These data come from a study of T-cell reconstitution after alpha-beta-depleted transplantation in children. Construction of the TCRbeta library involved unique molecular identifiers. TCRdb processed the PCR reads anew with MiXCR; each CDR3 protein has one entry. The table records about 460,000 distinct CDR3 sequences, about an eighth of them present only once. The CDR3 totals 19 residues. Germline CDR1 is SGHAT and CDR2 is FQDESV (reference sequence). Germline trimming cut 4 bases from V and 0 bases from J; bases unmatched to any gene: 12.

This sequence was found in a female patient aged 2-9 years who had a stem cell transplant for aplastic anemia, so the T cells may come from the graft donor. V gene TRBV11-1 combines with J gene TRBJ1-5; 10 nucleotides line up with TRBD1. The material was PBMCs, mostly from graft donor cells, obtained 180 days after TCRalphabeta/CD19-depleted stem cell transplant. CDR3 in amino acids: CASSSTTGTGAYSNQPQHF. CDR3 in DNA: TGTGCCAGCAGCTCAACAACCGGGACAGGGGCCTATAGCAATCAGCCCCAGCATTTT.